This TCR beta chain was sequenced in a study of Ad26.COV2.S vaccination and SARS-CoV-2 variants (dated by TCRdb to 2020 to 2022). Regarding the study in general: Donors in the vaccine arm were drawn from COV1001, a phase I-IIa trial of Ad26.COV2.S in healthy adults that was multicentre, randomized, double-blind and placebo-controlled. Ad26.COV2.S was given intramuscularly at 5x10^10 or 1x10^11 viral particles, as a single shot or as two shots 56 days apart. Sequencing of the TCRbeta repertoire served to evaluate the specificity and breadth of SARS-CoV-2-reactive T cell receptors following Ad26.COV2.S vaccination. A total of around 32 samples were included in the TCR-sequenced set, comprising roughly 19 Ad26.COV2.S vaccine recipients, 5 placebo recipients and 8 SARS-CoV-2 convalescent individuals. Participants in the trial were split at random into five groups of five each, receiving low-dose or high-dose Ad26.COV2.S once or twice, or else placebo on both occasions. Throughout the experiments and outcome assessment, investigators stayed blinded to trial group allocation. The research as a whole found: Comparable non-spike TCR breadth was observed between vaccine and placebo recipients, consistent with only spike being contained in the vaccine. The study lacked the statistical power to compare responses across vaccine doses or regimens. It was noted by the authors that total T cell responses may have been underestimated by the TCR breadth and depth analyses. Compared with placebo recipients, Ad26.COV2.S recipients showed higher spike-specific TCR breadth (P = 0.0014). Substantial breadth of spike-specific CD8+ and CD4+ T cell responses was reported after vaccination.

Sample treatment or condition, as interpreted from the label and publication: over 15 received Ad26.COV2.S at low or high dose, single or two shots; several received placebo; per-sample allocation not given. Repertoires of vaccine and placebo recipients were sequenced from samples taken on day 63 after the first injection. Between 29 July and 7 August 2020, Cohort 1b enrolled around 24 adults aged 18-55 years at one site in Boston, USA. Ad26.COV2.S was a replication-incompetent adenovirus type 26 vector that expressed a prefusion-stabilized SARS-CoV-2 spike protein derived from the original Wuhan strain. About this clone: The antigen this receptor binds is unknown. One base away there is no much larger clone; base qualities are not given.

The immunoSEQ Assay was the method used to sequence TCRbeta CDR3 regions. After extraction, genomic DNA underwent amplification by bias-controlled multiplex PCR, followed by high-throughput sequencing. Regarding the original processing steps: Collapsing and filtering of sequences were performed to quantify the absolute abundance of each unique TCRbeta CDR3 region. Usable DNA was measured by amplifying reference genes present in all nucleated cells, and TCRbeta template counts were normalized to that usable DNA to estimate T cell fraction. Repertoire TCRs were annotated as SARS-CoV-2-specific by exact matching of V gene, CDR3 amino acid sequence and J gene to a known reactive TCR set. The reference SARS-CoV-2 TCR set came from MIRA and was filtered for enrichment in COVID-19-positive ImmuneCODE repertoires, removing public or cross-reactive TCRs. Based on the MIRA antigens, annotated TCRs were further analysed at the level of specific ORF or position within ORF. Depth was the summed frequency of annotated unique rearrangements, while breadth was defined as annotated unique rearrangements over total unique productive rearrangements. Group comparisons of TCR breadth used two-sided Wilcoxon rank-sum tests. This is the immuneACCESS table as TCRdb keeps it, with only in-frame sequences that have V and J called. A part of the clones is gone; compared with another copy, unresolved V genes explain less than half, and the rest is unexplained. That table furnishes V, J and clone size, whereas the DNA furnished D and trimming. This sample holds 360,000 or so clones; around 86% were observed only once. The ten biggest clones cover around 3.6% of the sample.

Relative to germline, V is missing 4 bases and J is missing 7 bases, with 4 bases of the junction outside any gene match. The CDR3, from cysteine to phenylalanine, totals 14 residues. Just CDR3 DNA is preserved here, 42 bases in frame from base 1. Reading the germline V gene (reference sequence) gives CDR1 LNHDA and CDR2 SQIVND. The receptor was derived from a person between 18 and 65 years old who received the Ad26.COV2.S COVID-19 vaccine or a placebo. Sample: peripheral blood, taken in a trial of Ad26.COV2.S vaccine versus placebo. The chain employs TRBV19 and TRBJ2-1; 10 middle bases align to TRBD2. The CDR3 here reads CASSTGLALNEQFF. The nucleotide sequence is given as TGTGCCAGTAGTACGGGACTAGCGTTGAATGAGCAGTTCTTC.